The rows below give T cell receptor beta chains drawn from one sample of a study of CD8 T cells in ankylosing spondylitis. Using its own MiXCR run on the 5' RACE reads, TCRdb lists one record per CDR3 protein. The sample lists around 340,000 distinct CDR3 sequences; roughly 15% were seen once. The sample comprised blood, either unsorted or a sorted T cell fraction (not recorded which). These receptor sequences come from a male donor with ankylosing spondylitis or in good health (not recorded which). Both conserved end residues are part of each CDR3. The D gene is left open where the match is weak. Not all rows give a size; the values are once, few, many and, for expanded clones, a class.

v_call: TRBV6-5; clone_size: .; j_call: TRBJ2-1; d_call: .; cdr3_nt: TGTGCCAGCATTAAACACCTACTCCCCCTAGACGCCGAGCAGTTCTTC; cdr3_aa: CASIKHLLPLDAEQFF
v_call: TRBV10-2; clone_size: few; j_call: TRBJ2-3; d_call: .; cdr3_nt: TGCGCCAGCAAGGGGTTGGCAGATACGCAGTATTTT; cdr3_aa: CASKGLADTQYF
v_call: TRBV5-1; clone_size: few; j_call: TRBJ2-7; d_call: .; cdr3_nt: TGCGCCAGCAGCTTGGGGAAATCCTACGAGCAGTACTTC; cdr3_aa: CASSLGKSYEQYF
v_call: TRBV5-1; clone_size: many; j_call: TRBJ1-1; d_call: .; cdr3_nt: TGCGCCAGCAAGGGCCGCGCCGAATTGAACACTGAAGCTTTCTTT; cdr3_aa: CASKGRAELNTEAFF
v_call: TRBV20-1; clone_size: .; j_call: TRBJ1-2; d_call: .; cdr3_nt: TGCAGTGCTAGAGAATCTCATAACTATGGCTACACCTTC; cdr3_aa: CSARESHNYGYTF
v_call: TRBV18; clone_size: few; j_call: TRBJ1-1; d_call: TRBD1; cdr3_nt: TGTGCCAGCTCACCGAACAGGGGGCACACTGAAGCTTTCTTT; cdr3_aa: CASSPNRGHTEAFF
v_call: TRBV27; clone_size: .; j_call: TRBJ1-2; d_call: .; cdr3_nt: TGTGCCAGCACTTCGACGGGCTATGGCTACACCTTC; cdr3_aa: CASTSTGYGYTF
v_call: TRBV6-2/TRBV6-3; clone_size: few; j_call: TRBJ1-2; d_call: .; cdr3_nt: TGTGCCAGCAAGGCAAGGCAGACCGGTTATGGCTACACCTTC; cdr3_aa: CASKARQTGYGYTF
v_call: TRBV6-1; clone_size: few; j_call: TRBJ2-4; d_call: TRBD1; cdr3_nt: TGTGCCAGCAGTCCCAAGGGACAGGGGGTCTACATTCAGTACTTC; cdr3_aa: CASSPKGQGVYIQYF
v_call: TRBV12-3/TRBV12-4; clone_size: few; j_call: TRBJ2-1; d_call: TRBD2; cdr3_nt: TGTGCCAGCAGTTCTAGCGGGGGTTGGAATGAGCAGTTCTTC; cdr3_aa: CASSSSGGWNEQFF
v_call: TRBV12-3/TRBV12-4; clone_size: few; j_call: TRBJ1-5; d_call: .; cdr3_nt: TGTGCCAGCAGTATGGGAGGGGATTATCAGCCCCAGCATTTT; cdr3_aa: CASSMGGDYQPQHF
v_call: TRBV20-1; clone_size: few; j_call: TRBJ2-1; d_call: .; cdr3_nt: TGCAGTGCTAGACTCCATGGGGGGCGCGGGGAGCAGTTCTTC; cdr3_aa: CSARLHGGRGEQFF
v_call: TRBV20-1; clone_size: few; j_call: TRBJ1-1; d_call: TRBD1; cdr3_nt: TGCAGTGCCCCTGGGGACAGGGGTTTATCTGAAGCTTTCTTT; cdr3_aa: CSAPGDRGLSEAFF
v_call: TRBV20-1; clone_size: .; j_call: TRBJ2-3; d_call: .; cdr3_nt: TGCAGTGCTAGTTACCAGTCCCGGGATACGCAGTATTTT; cdr3_aa: CSASYQSRDTQYF
v_call: TRBV5-1; clone_size: few; j_call: TRBJ2-2; d_call: TRBD1; cdr3_nt: TGCGCCAGCAGCTTGCCAGGACAGGGTACCGGGGAGCTGTTTTTT; cdr3_aa: CASSLPGQGTGELFF
v_call: TRBV3-1; clone_size: few; j_call: TRBJ2-1; d_call: TRBD2; cdr3_nt: TGTGCCAGCAGCCGGAGGACTAGCGGGAAGGTCCACAATGAGCAGTTCTTC; cdr3_aa: CASSRRTSGKVHNEQFF
v_call: TRBV6-6; clone_size: few; j_call: TRBJ1-4; d_call: .; cdr3_nt: TGTGCCAGCACGAGGGACCGGAGTGAAAAACTGTTTTTT; cdr3_aa: CASTRDRSEKLFF
v_call: TRBV24-1; clone_size: few; j_call: TRBJ2-1; d_call: .; cdr3_nt: TGTGCCACCAGTGCACCGGGGCTATATGAGCAGTTCTTC; cdr3_aa: CATSAPGLYEQFF
v_call: TRBV5-1; clone_size: many; j_call: TRBJ2-5; d_call: .; cdr3_nt: TGCGCCAGCAGCTCGGGACGCACGAAAGAGACCCAGTACTTC; cdr3_aa: CASSSGRTKETQYF
v_call: TRBV19; clone_size: .; j_call: TRBJ2-7; d_call: .; cdr3_nt: TGTGCCAGTGGGGATTCCGGGACGATCTCATTCCACTTC; cdr3_aa: CASGDSGTISFHF
v_call: TRBV7-9; clone_size: .; j_call: TRBJ2-3; d_call: .; cdr3_nt: TGTGCCAGCAGCTTACGGTGGGCGTCGCCGACAGATACGCAGTATTTT; cdr3_aa: CASSLRWASPTDTQYF
v_call: TRBV5-1; clone_size: many; j_call: TRBJ2-1; d_call: TRBD2; cdr3_nt: TGCGCCAGCAGCTTGGGGCGGGAGTACAATGAGCAGTTCTTC; cdr3_aa: CASSLGREYNEQFF
v_call: TRBV3-1; clone_size: few; j_call: TRBJ2-4; d_call: .; cdr3_nt: TGTGCCAGCAGCCAGCTTGGGGGCAAGTGGGCCAAAAACATTCAGTACTTC; cdr3_aa: CASSQLGGKWAKNIQYF
v_call: TRBV12-3/TRBV12-4; clone_size: many; j_call: TRBJ2-5; d_call: .; cdr3_nt: TGTGCCAGCCGGAGTAACCCCCAAGAGACCCAGTACTTC; cdr3_aa: CASRSNPQETQYF
v_call: TRBV5-1; clone_size: few; j_call: TRBJ2-2; d_call: .; cdr3_nt: TGCGCCAGCAGCTTGAGGGGTTACACCGGGGAGCTGTTTTTT; cdr3_aa: CASSLRGYTGELFF
v_call: TRBV24-1; clone_size: many; j_call: TRBJ2-7; d_call: TRBD1; cdr3_nt: TGTGCCACCAGTGATCACCGGGACAGGGGGCAAGAGTCCTACGAGCAGTACTTC; cdr3_aa: CATSDHRDRGQESYEQYF
v_call: TRBV5-1; clone_size: .; j_call: TRBJ1-5; d_call: .; cdr3_nt: TGCGCCAGCAGCTTGATCATGGGTCAGCCCCAGCATTTT; cdr3_aa: CASSLIMGQPQHF
v_call: TRBV19; clone_size: .; j_call: TRBJ2-1; d_call: .; cdr3_nt: TGTGCCAGTAGTAGGACAGCTAGCGGAAGCTCCTACAATGAGCAGTTCTTC; cdr3_aa: CASSRTASGSSYNEQFF
v_call: TRBV12-3/TRBV12-4; clone_size: few; j_call: TRBJ1-1; d_call: .; cdr3_nt: TGTGCCAGCAGTTTAGGAGGCAGGGACACTGAAGCTTTCTTT; cdr3_aa: CASSLGGRDTEAFF
v_call: TRBV5-1; clone_size: few; j_call: TRBJ2-7; d_call: .; cdr3_nt: TGCGCCAGCAAGACCGGGACTCAGCTCTACGAGCAGTACTTC; cdr3_aa: CASKTGTQLYEQYF
v_call: TRBV3-1; clone_size: few; j_call: TRBJ1-2; d_call: .; cdr3_nt: TGTGCCAGCAGCCAAGATGGGGCGGAAACGAATGGCTACACCTTC; cdr3_aa: CASSQDGAETNGYTF
v_call: TRBV7-2; clone_size: .; j_call: TRBJ2-1; d_call: .; cdr3_nt: TGTGCCAGCAGCTCCCGACTGGGGGATGAGCAGTTCTTC; cdr3_aa: CASSSRLGDEQFF
v_call: TRBV12-3/TRBV12-4; clone_size: few; j_call: TRBJ2-2; d_call: .; cdr3_nt: TGTGCCAGCACCCCCGAGGGAGACACCGGGGAGCTGTTTTTT; cdr3_aa: CASTPEGDTGELFF
v_call: TRBV7-2; clone_size: .; j_call: TRBJ2-3; d_call: .; cdr3_nt: TGTGCCAGCAGCTTCTTCCAGGGGATAGATACGCAGTATTTT; cdr3_aa: CASSFFQGIDTQYF
v_call: TRBV6-1; clone_size: many; j_call: TRBJ2-7; d_call: TRBD2; cdr3_nt: TGTGCCAGCAGCCGAATACTAGCGGGAGCCTACGAGCAGTACTTC; cdr3_aa: CASSRILAGAYEQYF
v_call: TRBV5-1; clone_size: .; j_call: TRBJ2-5; d_call: .; cdr3_nt: TGCGCCAGCAGCGAAACATTGACTAGTAGTAGAGAGACCCAGTACTTC; cdr3_aa: CASSETLTSSRETQYF
v_call: TRBV7-9; clone_size: few; j_call: TRBJ2-7; d_call: TRBD1; cdr3_nt: TGTGCCAGCAGCTTCGCCTCCGGGACAGGGGTCGAGCAGTACTTC; cdr3_aa: CASSFASGTGVEQYF
v_call: TRBV6-5; clone_size: many; j_call: TRBJ1-1; d_call: .; cdr3_nt: TGTGCCAGCAGTTACTCGATAACATACACTGAAGCTTTCTTT; cdr3_aa: CASSYSITYTEAFF
v_call: TRBV20-1; clone_size: few; j_call: TRBJ1-2; d_call: .; cdr3_nt: TGCAGTGTGCCGGACGGGGCGGGCTATGGCTACACCTTC; cdr3_aa: CSVPDGAGYGYTF
v_call: TRBV7-9; clone_size: few; j_call: TRBJ2-7; d_call: .; cdr3_nt: TGTGCCAGCAGCTACCCGGGCTACGAGCAGTACTTC; cdr3_aa: CASSYPGYEQYF
v_call: TRBV21-1; clone_size: .; j_call: TRBJ1-1; d_call: .; cdr3_nt: TGTGCCAGCAGCACTGGCACCGGGCGCCGACGAGGGACTGAAGCTTTCTTT; cdr3_aa: CASSTGTGRRRGTEAFF
v_call: TRBV15; clone_size: few; j_call: TRBJ2-1; d_call: TRBD2; cdr3_nt: TGTGCCACCAGCAGAGATCCGGGACTAGTGCTCTACAATGAGCAGTTCTTC; cdr3_aa: CATSRDPGLVLYNEQFF
v_call: TRBV20-1; clone_size: .; j_call: TRBJ1-4; d_call: .; cdr3_nt: TGCAGTGCAGCGGGGACACTCTTTGGGCGGGTGGGAAAACTGTTTTTT; cdr3_aa: CSAAGTLFGRVGKLFF
v_call: TRBV4-1; clone_size: few; j_call: TRBJ1-4; d_call: TRBD1; cdr3_nt: TGCGCCAGCAGCCAAGGCCTTCGACAGGGCCTAAATGAAAAACTGTTTTTT; cdr3_aa: CASSQGLRQGLNEKLFF
v_call: TRBV5-1; clone_size: .; j_call: TRBJ1-3; d_call: .; cdr3_nt: TGCGCCAGCAGCTTGGCCTCAACGGAGCGCTACTCTGGAAACACCATATATTTT; cdr3_aa: CASSLASTERYSGNTIYF
v_call: TRBV12-3/TRBV12-4; clone_size: few; j_call: TRBJ1-5; d_call: TRBD1; cdr3_nt: TGTGCCAGCAGTTTAGGAAAAGGGGGGACAGTTAACATACGGAGCAATCAGCCCCAGCATTTT; cdr3_aa: CASSLGKGGTVNIRSNQPQHF